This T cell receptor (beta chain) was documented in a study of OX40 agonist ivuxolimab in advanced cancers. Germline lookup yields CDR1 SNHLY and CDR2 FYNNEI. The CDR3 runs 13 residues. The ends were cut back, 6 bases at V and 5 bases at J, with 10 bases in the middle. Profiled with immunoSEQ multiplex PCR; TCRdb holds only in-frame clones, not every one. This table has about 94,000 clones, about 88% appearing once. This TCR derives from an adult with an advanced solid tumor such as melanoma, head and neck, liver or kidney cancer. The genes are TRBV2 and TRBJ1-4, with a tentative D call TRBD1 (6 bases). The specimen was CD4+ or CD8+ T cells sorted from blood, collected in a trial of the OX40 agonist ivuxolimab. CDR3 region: CASRAGVNEKLFF. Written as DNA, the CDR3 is TGTGCCAGCAGAGCAGGGGTAAATGAAAAACTGTTTTTT.